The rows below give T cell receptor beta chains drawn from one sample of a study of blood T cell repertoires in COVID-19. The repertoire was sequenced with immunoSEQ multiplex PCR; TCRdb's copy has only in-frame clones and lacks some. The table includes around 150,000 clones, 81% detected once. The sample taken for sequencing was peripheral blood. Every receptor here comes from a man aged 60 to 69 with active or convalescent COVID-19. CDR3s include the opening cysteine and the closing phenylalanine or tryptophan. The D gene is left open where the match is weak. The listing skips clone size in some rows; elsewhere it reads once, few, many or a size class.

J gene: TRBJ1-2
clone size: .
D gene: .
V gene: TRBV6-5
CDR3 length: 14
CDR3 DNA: TGTGCCAGCAGCCGGAGGGGACCGAACTATGGCTACACCTTC
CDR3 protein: CASSRRGPNYGYTF

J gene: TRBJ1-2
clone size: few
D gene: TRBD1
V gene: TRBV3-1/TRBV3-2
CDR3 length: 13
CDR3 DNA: TGTGCCAGCAGGCTCGGGACAGGAGGGGGCTACACCTTC
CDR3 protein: CASRLGTGGGYTF

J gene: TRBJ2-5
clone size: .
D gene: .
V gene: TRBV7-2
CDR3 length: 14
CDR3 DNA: TGTGCCAGCAGCTTAATTGCCAGCCAAGAGACCCAGTACTTC
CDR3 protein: CASSLIASQETQYF

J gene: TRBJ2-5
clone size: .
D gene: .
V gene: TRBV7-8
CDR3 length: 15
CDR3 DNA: TGTGCCAGCAGCCGCCAAAACGCCAGACAAGAGACCCAGTACTTC
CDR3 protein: CASSRQNARQETQYF

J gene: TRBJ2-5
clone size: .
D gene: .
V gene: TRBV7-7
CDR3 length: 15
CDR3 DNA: TGTGCTAGCAGCTTAGGCCGGGGTTTTCAAGAGACCCAGTACTTC
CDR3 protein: CASSLGRGFQETQYF

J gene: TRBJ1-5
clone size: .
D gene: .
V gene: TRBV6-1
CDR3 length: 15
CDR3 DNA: TGTGCCAGCAGTGAACCTTCGGAGAACAATCAGCCCCAGCATTTT
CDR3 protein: CASSEPSENNQPQHF

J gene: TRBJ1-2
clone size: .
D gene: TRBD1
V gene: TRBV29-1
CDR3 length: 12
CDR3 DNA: TGCAGCGGGGCGACAGGGAACTATGGCTACACCTTC
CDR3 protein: CSGATGNYGYTF

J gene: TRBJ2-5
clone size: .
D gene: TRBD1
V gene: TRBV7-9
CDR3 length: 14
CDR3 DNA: TGTGCCAGCAGCCGACAGGGATTAGTAGAGACCCAGTACTTC
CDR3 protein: CASSRQGLVETQYF

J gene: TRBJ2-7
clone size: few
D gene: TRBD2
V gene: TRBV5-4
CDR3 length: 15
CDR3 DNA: TGTGCCAGCAGCTCAAAGCGGGGGGCCGACGGCGAGCAGTACTTC
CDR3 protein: CASSSKRGADGEQYF

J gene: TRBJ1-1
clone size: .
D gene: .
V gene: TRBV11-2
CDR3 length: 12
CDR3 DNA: TGTGCCAGCAGCGCAGAGCGGGTCGAAGCTTTCTTT
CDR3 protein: CASSAERVEAFF

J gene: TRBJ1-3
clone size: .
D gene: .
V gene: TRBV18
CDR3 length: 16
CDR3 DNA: TGTGCCAGCTCACCATCGAGGGACACATCTGGAAACACCATATATTTT
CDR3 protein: CASSPSRDTSGNTIYF

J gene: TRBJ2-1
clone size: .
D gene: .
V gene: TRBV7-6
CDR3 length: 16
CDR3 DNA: TGTGCCAGCAGCTCTTATAGCGGAGGCTCCTACAATGAGCAGTTCTTC
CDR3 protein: CASSSYSGGSYNEQFF

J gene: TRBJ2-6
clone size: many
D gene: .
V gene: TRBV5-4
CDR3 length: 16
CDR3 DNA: TGTGCCAGCAGTCCGGACACGGTCTCTGGGGCCAACGTCCTGACTTTC
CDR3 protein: CASSPDTVSGANVLTF

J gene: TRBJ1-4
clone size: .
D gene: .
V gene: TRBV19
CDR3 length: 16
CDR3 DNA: TGTGCCAGTAGTATAGTGTCGGCAGGAGGTAATGAAAAACTGTTTTTT
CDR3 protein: CASSIVSAGGNEKLFF

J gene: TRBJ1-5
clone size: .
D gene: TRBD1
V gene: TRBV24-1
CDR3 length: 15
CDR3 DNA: TGTGCCACCAGTGCCGTAACAGGGGGGCTTCAGCCCCAGCATTTT
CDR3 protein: CATSAVTGGLQPQHF

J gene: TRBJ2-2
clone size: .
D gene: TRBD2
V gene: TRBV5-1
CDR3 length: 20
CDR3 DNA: TGCGCCAGCAGCCATCAAGGGGCTAGCGGGGTGACTCCGAACACCGGGGAGCTGTTTTTT
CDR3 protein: CASSHQGASGVTPNTGELFF

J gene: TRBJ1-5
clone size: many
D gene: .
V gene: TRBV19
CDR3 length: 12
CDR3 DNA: TGTGCCAGTAGTTCTCTAAATCAGCCCCAGCATTTT
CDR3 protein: CASSSLNQPQHF

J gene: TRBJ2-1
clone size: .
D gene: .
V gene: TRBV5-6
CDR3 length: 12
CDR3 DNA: TGTGCCGGCGGAAGAACTGCAAATGAGCAGTTCTTC
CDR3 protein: CAGGRTANEQFF

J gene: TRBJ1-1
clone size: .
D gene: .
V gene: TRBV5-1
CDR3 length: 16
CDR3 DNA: TGCGCCAGCAGCTTGGTATCCGGGGGGACTCTCACTGAAGCTTTCTTT
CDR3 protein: CASSLVSGGTLTEAFF

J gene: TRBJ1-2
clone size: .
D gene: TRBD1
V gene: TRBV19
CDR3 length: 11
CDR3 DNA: TGTGCCACGGGACAGACCTATGGCTACACCTTC
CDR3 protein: CATGQTYGYTF

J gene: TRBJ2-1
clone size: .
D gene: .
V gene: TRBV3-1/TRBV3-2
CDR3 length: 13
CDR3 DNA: TGTGCCAGCAGCCATGGACAGTTCAATGAGCAGTTCTTC
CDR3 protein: CASSHGQFNEQFF

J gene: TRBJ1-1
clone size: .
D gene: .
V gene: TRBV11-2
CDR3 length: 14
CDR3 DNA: TGTGCCAGCAGCTTGTGGGCAGAGAACACTGAAGCTTTCTTT
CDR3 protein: CASSLWAENTEAFF

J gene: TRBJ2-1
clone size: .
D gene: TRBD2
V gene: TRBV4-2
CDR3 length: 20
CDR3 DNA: TGTGCCAGCAGCCAAGGCCGTGGCGGGACTAGCGGGAGTCTCTGGGATGAGCAGTTCTTC
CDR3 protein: CASSQGRGGTSGSLWDEQFF

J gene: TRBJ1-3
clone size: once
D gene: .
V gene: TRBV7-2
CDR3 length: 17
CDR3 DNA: TGTGCCAGCAGCCCCCGGGACGGACAGCCCTCTGGAAACACCATATATTTT
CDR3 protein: CASSPRDGQPSGNTIYF

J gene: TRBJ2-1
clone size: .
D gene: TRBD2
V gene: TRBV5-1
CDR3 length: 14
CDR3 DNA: TGCGCCAGCAGCTCCCGGACTAGCGCTAATGAGCAGTTCTTC
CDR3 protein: CASSSRTSANEQFF

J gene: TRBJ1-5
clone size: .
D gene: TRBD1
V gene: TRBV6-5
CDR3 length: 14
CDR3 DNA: TGTGCCAGCAGCGCGGACAGGGGGCAACAGCCCCAGCATTTT
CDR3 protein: CASSADRGQQPQHF

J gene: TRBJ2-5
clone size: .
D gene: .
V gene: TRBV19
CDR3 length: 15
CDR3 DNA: TGTGCCAGTAGTTCTCCGGGGGGCAATCTGAAGACCCAGTACTTC
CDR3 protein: CASSSPGGNLKTQYF

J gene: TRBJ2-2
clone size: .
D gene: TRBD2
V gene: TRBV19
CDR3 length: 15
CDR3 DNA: TGTGCCAGTAGTACCCTAGCGGCCGACACCGGGGAGCTGTTTTTT
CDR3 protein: CASSTLAADTGELFF

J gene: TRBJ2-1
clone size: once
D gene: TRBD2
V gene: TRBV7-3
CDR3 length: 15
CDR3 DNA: TGTGCCAGCAGCGACCAAGGGACTAGCGGGGGGTCCCAGTTCTTC
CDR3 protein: CASSDQGTSGGSQFF

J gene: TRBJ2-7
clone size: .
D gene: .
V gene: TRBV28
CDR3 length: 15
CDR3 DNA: TGTGCCAGCAGGGAGGGGGGGGCGACAGCCTACGAGCAGTACTTC
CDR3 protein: CASREGGATAYEQYF

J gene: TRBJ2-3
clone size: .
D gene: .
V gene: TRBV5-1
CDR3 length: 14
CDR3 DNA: TGCGCCAGCAGCTTGACAGGGACCGCAGATACGCAGTATTTT
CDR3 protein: CASSLTGTADTQYF

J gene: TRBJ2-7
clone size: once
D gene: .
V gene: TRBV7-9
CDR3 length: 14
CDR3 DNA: TGTGCCAGCAGTAACACACGGAGCTCCTACGAGCAGTACTTC
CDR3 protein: CASSNTRSSYEQYF

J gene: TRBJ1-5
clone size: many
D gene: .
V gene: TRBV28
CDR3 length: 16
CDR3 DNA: TGTGCCAGCAGTTTATACCAACAGGGAGGCAATCAGCCCCAGCATTTT
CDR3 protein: CASSLYQQGGNQPQHF

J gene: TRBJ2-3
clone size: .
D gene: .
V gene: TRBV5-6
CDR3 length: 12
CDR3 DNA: TGTGCCAGCAGCACGGGAACAGATACGCAGTATTTT
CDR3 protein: CASSTGTDTQYF

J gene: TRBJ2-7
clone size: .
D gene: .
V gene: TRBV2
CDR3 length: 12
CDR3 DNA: TGTGCCAGCAGTGCGGTTCTCGGGGAGCAGTACTTC
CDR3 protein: CASSAVLGEQYF

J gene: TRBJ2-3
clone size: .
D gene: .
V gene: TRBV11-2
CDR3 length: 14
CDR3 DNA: TGTGCCAGCAGCTTGACTCGAGCCACAGATACGCAGTATTTT
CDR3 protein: CASSLTRATDTQYF

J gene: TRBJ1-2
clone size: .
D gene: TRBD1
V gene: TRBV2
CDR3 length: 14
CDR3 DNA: TGTGCCAGCACTATAGGACAGGAAGGCTATGGCTACACCTTC
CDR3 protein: CASTIGQEGYGYTF

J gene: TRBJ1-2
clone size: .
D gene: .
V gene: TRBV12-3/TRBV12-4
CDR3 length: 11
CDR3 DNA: TGTGCCAGCAGTTTACAGTATGGCTACACCTTC
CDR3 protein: CASSLQYGYTF

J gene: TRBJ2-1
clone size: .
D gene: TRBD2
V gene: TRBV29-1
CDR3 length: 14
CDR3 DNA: TGCAGCGTTGTGGCTAGCGGGGTATACAATGAGCAGTTCTTC
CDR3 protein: CSVVASGVYNEQFF

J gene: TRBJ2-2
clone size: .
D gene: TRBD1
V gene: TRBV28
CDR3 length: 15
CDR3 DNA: TGTGCCAGCAGTTTATACAGGGGGTCCACCGGGGAGCTGTTTTTT
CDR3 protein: CASSLYRGSTGELFF

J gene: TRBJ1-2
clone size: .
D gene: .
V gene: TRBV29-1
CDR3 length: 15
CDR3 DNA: TGCAGCGTTGCAGGCCAGGGGCAGACTAACTATGGCTACACCTTC
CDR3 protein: CSVAGQGQTNYGYTF

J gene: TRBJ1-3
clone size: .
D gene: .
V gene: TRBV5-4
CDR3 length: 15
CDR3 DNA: TGTGCCAGCAGCCCGGGAGCGGGCTCTGGAAACACCATATATTTT
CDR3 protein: CASSPGAGSGNTIYF

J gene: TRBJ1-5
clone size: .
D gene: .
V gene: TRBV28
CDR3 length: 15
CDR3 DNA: TGTGCCAGCACCCTGAAATCAGGATACAATCAGCCCCAGCATTTT
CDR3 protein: CASTLKSGYNQPQHF

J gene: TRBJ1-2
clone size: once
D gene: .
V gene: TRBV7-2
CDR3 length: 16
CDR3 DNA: TGTGCCAGCTCTACCTTGCAGGGTTGGGGCTTGAATGGCTACACCTTC
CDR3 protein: CASSTLQGWGLNGYTF

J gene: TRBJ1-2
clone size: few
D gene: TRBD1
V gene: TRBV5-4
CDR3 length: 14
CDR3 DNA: TGTGCCAGCAGCTTACAGGGGGCAGGATATGGCTACACCTTC
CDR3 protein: CASSLQGAGYGYTF

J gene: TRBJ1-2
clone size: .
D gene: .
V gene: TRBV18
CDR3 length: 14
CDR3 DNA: TGTGCCAGCTCCCCCAAGGGGACTAACTATGGCTACACCTTC
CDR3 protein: CASSPKGTNYGYTF

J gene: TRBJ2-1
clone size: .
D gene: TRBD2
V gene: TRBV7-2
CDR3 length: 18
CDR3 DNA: TGTGCCAGCAGCGCACCAGGGACTAGCGGGAGGGCGAACAATGAGCAGTTCTTC
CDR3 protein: CASSAPGTSGRANNEQFF

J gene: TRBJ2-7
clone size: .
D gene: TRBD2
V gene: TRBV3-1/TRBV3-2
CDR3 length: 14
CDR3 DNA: TGTGCCAGCAGCCCGGGGACTAGCGTATACGAGCAGTACTTC
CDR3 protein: CASSPGTSVYEQYF

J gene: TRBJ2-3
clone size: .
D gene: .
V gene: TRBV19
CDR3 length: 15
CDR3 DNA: TGTGCCAGTAGTATAAGGGGGGGCCGCACAGATACGCAGTATTTT
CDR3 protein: CASSIRGGRTDTQYF

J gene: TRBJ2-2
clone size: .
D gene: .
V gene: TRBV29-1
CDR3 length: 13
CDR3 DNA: TGCAGTTACTTACAGGATCGCACCGGGGAGCTGTTTTTT
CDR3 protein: CSYLQDRTGELFF

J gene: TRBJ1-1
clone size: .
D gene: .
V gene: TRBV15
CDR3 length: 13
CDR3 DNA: TGTGCCACCAGCAGCCAGGGGAACACTGAAGCTTTCTTT
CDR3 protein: CATSSQGNTEAFF

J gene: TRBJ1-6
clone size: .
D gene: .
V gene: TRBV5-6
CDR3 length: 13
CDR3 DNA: TGTGCCAGCAGCTTGGACTGGGAGACACCCCTCCACTTT
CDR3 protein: CASSLDWETPLHF

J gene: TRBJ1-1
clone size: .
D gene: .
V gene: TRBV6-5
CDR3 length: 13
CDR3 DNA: TGTGCCAGCAGTTACTCGACTAGCCCTGAAGCTTTCTTT
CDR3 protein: CASSYSTSPEAFF

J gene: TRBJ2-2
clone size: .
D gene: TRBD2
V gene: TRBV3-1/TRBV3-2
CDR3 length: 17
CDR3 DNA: TGTGCCAGCAGCCAAGGGACTAGCGGGCCGAACACCGGGGAGCTGTTTTTT
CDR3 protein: CASSQGTSGPNTGELFF

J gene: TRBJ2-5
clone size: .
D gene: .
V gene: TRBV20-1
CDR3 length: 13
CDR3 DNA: TGCAGTGCTAGTAGTCCCCACCAGGAGACCCAGTACTTC
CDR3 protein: CSASSPHQETQYF

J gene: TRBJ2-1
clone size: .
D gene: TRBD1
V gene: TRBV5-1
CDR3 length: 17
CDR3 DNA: TGCGCCAGCAGCAAACAGGGGGCTGTTTCGTCCTACAATGAGCAGTTCTTC
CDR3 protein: CASSKQGAVSSYNEQFF

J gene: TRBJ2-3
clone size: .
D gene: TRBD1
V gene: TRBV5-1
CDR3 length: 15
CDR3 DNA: TGCGCCAGCAGCTTGGGGACAGGGCAGGCAGATACGCAGTATTTT
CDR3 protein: CASSLGTGQADTQYF